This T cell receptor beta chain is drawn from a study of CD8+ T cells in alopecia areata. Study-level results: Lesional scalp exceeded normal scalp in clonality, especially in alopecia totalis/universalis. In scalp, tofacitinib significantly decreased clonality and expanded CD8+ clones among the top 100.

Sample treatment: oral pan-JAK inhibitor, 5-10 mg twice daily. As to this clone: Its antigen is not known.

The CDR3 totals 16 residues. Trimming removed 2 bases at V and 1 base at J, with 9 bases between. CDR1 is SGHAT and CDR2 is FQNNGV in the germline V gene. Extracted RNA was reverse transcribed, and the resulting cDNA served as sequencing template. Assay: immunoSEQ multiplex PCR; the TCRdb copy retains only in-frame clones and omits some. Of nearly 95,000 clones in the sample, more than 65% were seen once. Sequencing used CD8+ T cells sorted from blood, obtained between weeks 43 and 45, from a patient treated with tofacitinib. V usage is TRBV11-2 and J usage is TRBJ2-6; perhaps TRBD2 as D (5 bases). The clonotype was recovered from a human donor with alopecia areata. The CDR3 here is CASSLTPGSGANVLTF. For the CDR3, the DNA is TGTGCCAGCAGCTTAACGCCGGGGTCTGGGGCCAACGTCCTGACTTTC.